The 26 T cell receptor beta chains in this list originate from one sample, sequenced in a study of human CD8 memory T cell subsets. The authors made TCR beta libraries using UMI-labeled 5' RACE. One entry per CDR3 protein, without DNA, is what TCRdb gives after re-calling the 5' RACE reads. The repertoire shows around 10,000 distinct CDR3 sequences; the top ten hold less than 25%. Sequenced material: CD8+ stem-like memory T cells (TSCM and TCM) sorted from PBMCs. The subset here: stem-like memory CD8 T cells (TSTEM), CCR7+ PD-1- TIGIT-. The receptor set was obtained from a human donor in good health.

This chain uses TRBV6-2 or TRBV6-3 with TRBJ2-3; the D gene TCRdb calls, TRBD1, cannot be checked with no DNA. CDR1 and CDR2 (germline): MNHEY, SVGEGT. The length of the CDR3 is 16 residues. This chain's CDR3 is CASSPSLSRGTDTQYF.

The chain joins TRBV20-1 to TRBJ2-1; TCRdb gives TRBD2 as the D gene, but with no DNA this cannot be confirmed. This CDR3 has 13 residues. Looked up from germline, CDR1 is DFQATT and CDR2 is SNEGSKA (reference sequence). CDR3 loop: CSAGGLAGDEQFF.

This clonotype counts as medium-sized (0.01 to 0.1%) by frequency. This sequence joins TRBV27 and TRBJ2-7; TCRdb reports TRBD1, a call that lacks DNA to check it against. CDR3 length: 15 amino acids. Germline values: CDR1 MNHEY, CDR2 SMNVEV (reference sequence). CDR3: CASSIRQGGGYEQYF.

The rearrangement links TRBV7-2 to TRBJ1-5; TCRdb returns TRBD1, unconfirmable since there is no DNA. Germline loops: CDR1 SGHTA, CDR2 FQGNSA. The CDR3 covers 15 residues. The CDR3 is CASSLNWGEDQPQHF. Filled out from reference TRBV7-2 and TRBJ1-5, the complete variable domain reads GAGVSQSPSNKVTEKGKDVELRCDPISGHTALYWYRQSLGQGLEFLIYFQGNSAPDKSGLPSDRFSAERTGGSVSTLTIQRTQQEDSAVYLCASSLNWGEDQPQHFGDGTRLSIL.

The CDR3 here is CASSLEGQEETQYF. The J gene is TRBJ2-5, the V gene TRBV5-1; without DNA, the TCRdb call of TRBD1 cannot be checked. The CDR3 consists of 14 residues. CDR1 is SGHRS and CDR2 is YFSETQ in the germline V gene.

The J gene is TRBJ2-5, the V gene TRBV28; the TCRdb call, TRBD2, lacks DNA for checking. Germline-derived CDR1 and CDR2 are MDHEN and SYDVKM. This CDR3 comprises 16 residues. The CDR3 is CASSLLAGGPQETQYF.

This chain joins TRBV11-2 and TRBJ1-2. Germline V lookup: CDR1 SGHAT, CDR2 FQNNGV. CDR3 length equals 13 residues. The CDR3 sequence is CASSFADNYGYTF.

This chain links TRBV14 with TRBJ2-1; the TCRdb call, TRBD2, lacks DNA for checking. CDR3 length: 15 residues. Germline CDR1 is SGHDN and CDR2 is FVKESK. The CDR3: CASSQIAASYNEQFF.

The V call is TRBV27, the J call TRBJ2-1; the TCRdb D gene call, TRBD2, has no DNA to confirm it. The CDR3 extends over 13 amino acids. Per germline, CDR1 MNHEY and CDR2 SMNVEV (reference sequence). CDR3 protein: CASATPASAEQFF.

The chain is built from TRBV27 and TRBJ1-2; TCRdb lists TRBD1, though no DNA is available to test this call. The CDR3 loop spans 14 amino acids. Germline CDR1 and CDR2: MNHEY and SMNVEV (reference sequence). The CDR3 sequence: CASSVGRGNYGYTF.

The V and J genes are TRBV7-2 and TRBJ2-2; TCRdb calls TRBD1, which cannot be checked without DNA. The CDR3 loop spans 17 amino acids. Germline CDR1 SGHTA, CDR2 FQGNSA. The CDR3 is CASSLAADRGNTGELFF.

V is TRBV21-1 and J is TRBJ1-1; TCRdb designates TRBD1, a call that cannot be tested without DNA. TRBV21-1 constitutes a pseudogene. CDR3 size: 15 residues. The CDR3 region is CASSKMQGVDTEAFF.

J is TRBJ2-7 and V is TRBV7-2; absent DNA, TCRdb's TRBD1 call cannot be checked. The germline V gene encodes CDR1 SGHTA and CDR2 FQGNSA. CDR3 size: 15 residues. The CDR3 protein is CASSIDRESSYEQYF.

V gene TRBV20-1 combines with J gene TRBJ2-7; the D gene TCRdb calls, TRBD1, cannot be checked with no DNA. Germline-derived CDR1 and CDR2 are DFQATT and SNEGSKA (reference sequence). The length of the CDR3 is 14 residues. The CDR3 protein is CSALGPKGVYEQYF.

This clonotype registers medium-sized by frequency. The V gene is TRBV11-2, the J gene TRBJ1-2; TCRdb returns TRBD1, unconfirmable since there is no DNA. Germline assignment: CDR1 SGHAT and CDR2 FQNNGV. The CDR3 consists of 15 residues. The CDR3 sequence: CASSLVPHRVDGYTF.

This clonotype is labeled medium-sized based on frequency. V and J are TRBV7-6 and TRBJ2-7; TCRdb reports TRBD1, a call that lacks DNA to check it against. The CDR3 consists of 14 residues. Per germline, CDR1 SGHVS and CDR2 FNYEAQ. CDR3 amino acids: CASSAGTSSYEQYF.

CDR3 sequence reads: CATSGPQGSPGLSTDTQYF. The V gene is TRBV15, the J gene TRBJ2-3; TCRdb proposes TRBD2, but this gene call is untestable without DNA. Germline loops: CDR1 LNHNV, CDR2 YYDKDF (reference sequence). There are 19 residues in the CDR3. Drawing the rest from reference TRBV15 and TRBJ2-3, the complete variable domain is DAMVIQNPRYQVTQFGKPVTLSCSQTLNHNVMYWYQQKSSQAPKLLFHYYDKDFNNEADTPDNFQSRRPNTSFCFLDIRSPGLGDTAMYLCATSGPQGSPGLSTDTQYFGPGTRLTVL.

The chain joins TRBV30 to TRBJ1-5; the D gene TCRdb calls, TRBD1, cannot be checked with no DNA. Germline assignment: CDR1 GTSNPN and CDR2 SVGIG (reference sequence). The CDR3 consists of 15 residues. The chain's CDR3 is CAWSLGPGPYQPQHF.

The V call is TRBV11-2, the J call TRBJ2-2; as DNA is missing, the TRBD1 call by TCRdb cannot be tested. Germline CDR1 is SGHAT and CDR2 is FQNNGV. There are 13 residues in the CDR3. CDR3 sequence reads: CASYGTNTGELFF.

The chain employs TRBV3-1 and TRBJ2-2; TCRdb lists TRBD1, though no DNA is available to test this call. The germline CDR1 and CDR2 sequences are LGHDT and YNNKEL (reference sequence). The CDR3 covers 16 residues. The CDR3: CASSPKWGARTGELFF.

The chain carries TRBV20-1 and TRBJ1-1. Germline CDR1 is DFQATT and CDR2 is SNEGSKA (reference sequence). This CDR3 contains 12 residues. CDR3 amino acids: CSANGVNTEAFF.

The rearrangement uses TRBV7-9 and TRBJ2-1; the TCRdb call, TRBD2, lacks DNA for checking. CDR3 length equals 17 residues. Germline V gene data show CDR1 as SEHNR and CDR2 as FQNEAQ (reference sequence). The CDR3 sequence is CASSLGGRGRLVNEQFF.

The chain uses TRBV29-1 and TRBJ1-4; TCRdb calls TRBD1, which cannot be checked without DNA. Germline loops: CDR1 SQVTM, CDR2 ANQGSEA. This CDR3 has 16 residues. The CDR3 loop is CSDLPLTGGTNEKLFF.

V and J are TRBV7-6 and TRBJ2-1; TCRdb names TRBD1, which stays unverified in the absence of DNA. Germline loops: CDR1 SGHVS, CDR2 FNYEAQ. The CDR3 is 14 residues long. The CDR3 spells CASSLGGTINEQFF.

The rearrangement uses TRBV6-2 or TRBV6-3 and TRBJ2-7; TCRdb returns TRBD2, unconfirmable since there is no DNA. This CDR3 has 14 residues. Germline assignment: CDR1 MNHEY and CDR2 SVGEGT. The CDR3 spells CASSKAGRSYEQYF.

The V gene is TRBV6-6, the J gene TRBJ2-1. The germline V gene encodes CDR1 MNHNY and CDR2 SVGAGI (reference sequence). There are 16 residues in the CDR3. The CDR3 loop is CASSSSIEFSYNEQFF.